The 8 T cell receptor beta chains presented below share a single source sample, sequenced in a study of cytomegalovirus exposure and HLA in healthy donors. This PCR relied on a set of 60 Vbeta primers and 13 Jbeta primers. Profiling relied on immunoSEQ multiplex PCR, and the TCRdb table lists in-frame clones only, not all of them. The top ten clones hold around 1.8% of a sample with approximately 220,000 clones, almost 80% of them seen once. The sequencing sample was made of PBMCs. The receptor source for this set is a man between 18 and 35 years old in good health and CMV-seronegative.

The chain carries TRBV4-1 and TRBJ2-2, with D tentatively TRBD1 (6 bases). CDR3 length equals 18 residues. Germline V gives CDR1 MGHRA, CDR2 YSYEKL. The V end was cut by 0 bases, the J end by 4 bases, with 18 bases between. Here the CDR3 reads CASSQETGLVFLTGELFF. The CDR3 DNA sequence: TGCGCCAGCAGCCAAGAAACAGGGCTCGTTTTTCTCACCGGGGAGCTGTTTTTT.

A word on this clone: Other DNA sequences of this sample code for an identical CDR3. The rearrangement links TRBV6-5 to TRBJ1-2; maybe TRBD1 (6 bases). This CDR3 is 12 amino acids long. V dropped 8 bases and J dropped 4 bases, with 11 bases sitting between them. CDR1 and CDR2 from the germline V gene are MNHEY and SVGAGI. CDR3 in DNA: TGTGCCAGCGGGGGGGGCTCCTATGGCTACACCTTC. It is translated as CASGGGSYGYTF.

About this clone: Compared with germline, one end of the junction differs, possibly owing to a read error. The V call is TRBV5-1, the J call TRBJ1-2, with 7 bases aligning to TRBD1. Germline V gene data show CDR1 as SGHRS and CDR2 as YFSETQ. The CDR3 runs 15 residues. CDR3 bases: TGCGCCAGCAGCTTGGGACAGGGCCTTAACCATGGCTACACCTTC. This codes for CASSLGQGLNHGYTF.

The CDR3 bases are TGTGCCAGCAGCCAGCTGGGGACTAGCGGGGCCAAAAACATTCAGTACTTC. Amino acids: CASSQLGTSGAKNIQYF. The chain couples TRBV4-2 to TRBJ2-4; 12 bases are shared with TRBD2. CDR1 and CDR2 from the germline V gene are LGHNA and YNFKEQ. V lost 3 bases to trimming and J lost 1 base; unmatched junction nucleotides: 4. CDR3 size: 17 residues.

The V call is TRBV27, the J call TRBJ2-2; a possible D gene is TRBD1 (6 bases). V was clipped by 7 bases and J by 4 bases, with 19 bases between them. There are 16 residues in the CDR3. Germline-derived CDR1 and CDR2 are MNHEY and SMNVEV (reference sequence). CDR3 in amino acids: CASTPVRAGVTGELFF. The CDR3 DNA reads as TGTGCCAGCACCCCGGTAAGGGCAGGGGTCACCGGGGAGCTGTTTTTT.

V usage is TRBV5-1 and J usage is TRBJ2-5; perhaps TRBD2 as D (6 bases). V was shortened by 0 bases and J by 7 bases, with 19 bases between the two germline ends. The V gene's germline CDR1 is SGHRS and CDR2 YFSETQ. The CDR3 has 16 residues. CDR3 sequence: CASSLARDSRLGTQYF. DNA of the CDR3: TGCGCCAGCAGCTTGGCCCGGGACTCCCGATTGGGGACCCAGTACTTC.

The rearrangement joins TRBV28 to TRBJ2-3; 7 positions agree with TRBD1. The germline V gene has CDR1 MDHEN and CDR2 SYDVKM. There are 15 residues in the CDR3. V trimming: 2 bases; J trimming: 0 bases; junction bases outside the gene matches: 2. CDR3 in amino acids: CASSLRDSSTDTQYF. CDR3 DNA sequence: TGTGCCAGCAGTTTAAGGGACAGTAGCACAGATACGCAGTATTTT. Using reference TRBV28 and TRBJ2-3 for the parts outside the CDR3, the full variable domain is DVKVTQSSRYLVKRTGEKVFLECVQDMDHENMFWYRQDPGLGLRLIYFSYDVKMKEKGDIPEGYSVSREKKERFSLILESASTNQTSMYLCASSLRDSSTDTQYFGPGTRLTVL.

The rearrangement joins TRBV19 to TRBJ2-1, with a tentative D call TRBD1 (5 bases). Looked up from germline, CDR1 is LNHDA and CDR2 is SQIVND (reference sequence). Deletions cut 10 bases from V and 10 bases from J, with 11 bases between. The CDR3 consists of 10 residues. As DNA, the CDR3 is TGTGCCATCAACAGGTGCGAGCAGTTCTTC. Protein product: CAINRCEQFF.